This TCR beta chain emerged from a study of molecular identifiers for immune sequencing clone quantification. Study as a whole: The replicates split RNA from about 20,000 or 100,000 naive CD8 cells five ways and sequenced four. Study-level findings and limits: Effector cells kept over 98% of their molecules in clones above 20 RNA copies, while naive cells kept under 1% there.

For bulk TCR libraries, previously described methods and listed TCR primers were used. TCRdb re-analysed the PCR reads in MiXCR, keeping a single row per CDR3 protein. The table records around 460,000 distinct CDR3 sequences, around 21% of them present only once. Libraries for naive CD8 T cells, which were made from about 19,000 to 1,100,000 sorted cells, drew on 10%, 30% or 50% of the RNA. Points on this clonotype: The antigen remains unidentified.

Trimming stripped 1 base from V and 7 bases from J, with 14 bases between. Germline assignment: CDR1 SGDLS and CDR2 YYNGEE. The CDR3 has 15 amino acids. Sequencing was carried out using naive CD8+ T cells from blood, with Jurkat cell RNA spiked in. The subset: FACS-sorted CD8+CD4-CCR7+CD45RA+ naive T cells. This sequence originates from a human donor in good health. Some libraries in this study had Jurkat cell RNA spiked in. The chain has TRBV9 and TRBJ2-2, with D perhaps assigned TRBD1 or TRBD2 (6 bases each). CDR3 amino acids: CASSVFGGQNGELFF. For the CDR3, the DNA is TGTGCCAGCAGCGTATTTGGGGGGCAGAACGGGGAGCTGTTTTTT. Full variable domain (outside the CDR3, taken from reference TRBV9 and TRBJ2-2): DSGVTQTPKHLITATGQRVTLRCSPRSGDLSVYWYQQSLDQGLQFLIQYYNGEERAKGNILERFSAQQFPDLHSELNLSSLELGDSALYFCASSVFGGQNGELFFGEGSRLTVL.